What follows are 28 T cell receptor beta chains derived from one specimen sequenced in a study of cytomegalovirus exposure and HLA in healthy donors. The primer mix had 60 Vbeta and 13 Jbeta primers. Assay: immunoSEQ multiplex PCR; the TCRdb copy retains only in-frame clones and omits some. The sample holds roughly 130,000 clones, about four fifths seen once. The sequencing input was PBMCs. These receptors were taken from a male donor in good health and CMV-seropositive.

This clone was detected a few times. This chain connects TRBV21-1 to TRBJ2-1; the table's D call TRBD1 went unverified against the DNA. TRBV21-1 has pseudogene status. This CDR3 is built from 16 residues. The CDR3 sequence is CASSKAMGPPYNEQFF. As DNA, the CDR3 is TGTGCCAGCAGCAAAGCTATGGGGCCCCCCTACAATGAGCAGTTCTTC.

The V and J genes are TRBV11-1 and TRBJ2-5; 7 bases are shared with TRBD1. This CDR3 contains 15 residues. Trimming took 4 bases from V and 4 from J; bases not matched to a gene: 9. Germline-derived CDR1 and CDR2 are SGHAT and FQDESV (reference sequence). CDR3 coding DNA: TGTGCCAGCAGCTCCCCCGATAGGGGGCGAGAGACCCAGTACTTC. Residues: CASSSPDRGRETQYF.

This chain uses TRBV10-3 with TRBJ2-3, with D uncertain. CDR3 length equals 16 residues. V was cut by 0 bases and J by 2 bases, with 12 bases left in between. Germline lookup yields CDR1 ENHRY and CDR2 SYGVKD. The CDR3 DNA is TGTGCCATCAGTGAGTCCCTATTGTCTCACACAGATACGCAGTATTTT. Encoded protein: CAISESLLSHTDTQYF.

This chain joins TRBV6-5 and TRBJ2-5; 10 bases are a match to TRBD2. Germline CDR1 MNHEY, CDR2 SVGAGI. Trimming took 6 bases from V and 7 from J; bases not matched to a gene: 11. The CDR3 totals 15 residues. The CDR3 sequence: CASSSGTSEFGTQYF. The CDR3 nucleotides read TGTGCCAGCAGCTCCGGGACTAGCGAGTTTGGGACCCAGTACTTC.

This clone appeared a single time. The chain recombines TRBV15 with TRBJ2-2, with 8 bases lining up with TRBD1. V lost 2 bases, J lost 4 bases, and 6 bases stayed unmatched. Germline CDR1 reads LNHNV; CDR2 reads YYDKDF (reference sequence). The length of the CDR3 is 16 residues. CDR3 amino acids: CATSRHGTGGTGELFF. CDR3 DNA sequence: TGTGCCACCAGCAGACACGGGACAGGTGGCACCGGGGAGCTGTTTTTT.

This clone was seen once. This chain connects TRBV9 to TRBJ2-7; 7 bases are shared with TRBD2. The CDR3 sequence is 15 residues long. V lost 2 bases and J lost 0; bases outside the gene matches: 5. The germline V gene has CDR1 SGDLS and CDR2 YYNGEE. The CDR3 DNA follows: TGTGCCAGCAGCGTCGGGACTACGAGCTCCTACGAGCAGTACTTC. Translated, it gives CASSVGTTSSYEQYF.

The genes are TRBV29-1 and TRBJ2-3; D is unresolved. The V gene lost 7 bases and the J gene lost 4 bases, with 18 bases spanning the gap. This CDR3 has 14 amino acids. Looked up from germline, CDR1 is SQVTM and CDR2 is ANQGSEA. Written as DNA, the CDR3 is TGCAGCGCCGTAACCCTAGAATCGCCAGATACGCAGTATTTT. Residues: CSAVTLESPDTQYF.

V gene TRBV27 combines with J gene TRBJ1-5; D might be TRBD1 (5 bases). Per the germline V gene, CDR1 is MNHEY and CDR2 is SMNVEV (reference sequence). With 5 bases removed from V and 8 bases from J, the gap between germline ends came to 10 bases. This CDR3 contains 12 residues. The CDR3 nucleotides read TGTGCCAGCAGTACCAGGGAGGAGCCCCAGCATTTT. This codes for CASSTREEPQHF.

This chain joins TRBV11-1 and TRBJ2-1; a possible D gene is TRBD2 (7 bases). Germline lookup yields CDR1 SGHAT and CDR2 FQDESV (reference sequence). Trimming shortened V by 2 bases and J by 7 bases, and 18 bases separated the two germline ends. This CDR3 is 16 amino acids long. The DNA for the CDR3 is TGTGCCAGCAGCTTAAGGGGGGGGAGCAGGAGAAATGAGCAGTTCTTC. It encodes CASSLRGGSRRNEQFF.

J is TRBJ1-2 and V is TRBV6-5, with TRBD1 as a possible D gene (6 bases). The V end lost 2 bases, the J end lost 3 bases, and 13 bases lay between the germline ends. The CDR3 contains 15 residues. Germline loops: CDR1 MNHEY, CDR2 SVGAGI. The CDR3 spells CASSYGQGMYYGYTF. The DNA of the CDR3 is TGTGCCAGCAGTTACGGGCAGGGGATGTACTATGGCTACACCTTC.

V gene TRBV4-2 combines with J gene TRBJ2-5; 9 bases line up with TRBD2. CDR3 length: 16 residues. V shed 1 base and J 5 bases; nucleotides not matched to a gene: 8. CDR1 and CDR2 from the germline V gene are LGHNA and YNFKEQ. The CDR3 nucleotides read TGTGCCAGCAGCCAAGGAACGGGAAGCGGGGGGGAGACCCAGTACTTC. Amino acids: CASSQGTGSGGETQYF.

This sequence joins TRBV14 and TRBJ1-1; 8 nucleotides agree with TRBD1. The trim removed 2 bases at V and 4 bases at J, leaving 6 bases unmatched. Germline-derived CDR1 and CDR2 are SGHDN and FVKESK. CDR3 size: 15 residues. CDR3 DNA sequence: TGTGCCAGCAGCCAAAGACAGGGGAGGGGCACTGAAGCTTTCTTT. Encoded protein: CASSQRQGRGTEAFF.

Here the CDR3 reads CASGLVPLSDYNEQFF. CDR3 coding DNA: TGTGCTAGTGGTTTGGTACCCCTTAGCGATTACAATGAGCAGTTCTTC. The chain recombines TRBV12-5 with TRBJ2-1; possible D gene TRBD2, 5 bases. The CDR3 runs 16 residues. Germline CDR1 LGHNT, CDR2 FRNRAP. V dropped 0 bases and J dropped 4 bases, with 13 bases sitting between them.

The gene calls are TRBV6-1 and TRBJ1-5, with a possible D match to TRBD1 (6 bases). Trimming shortened V by 6 bases and J by 0 bases, and 9 bases separated the two germline ends. This CDR3 contains 14 residues. CDR1 is MNHNS, CDR2 SASEGT, per germline. CDR3 nucleotide sequence: TGTGCCAGCAGGGGGGCAGGTAGCAATCAGCCCCAGCATTTT. Its protein product is CASRGAGSNQPQHF.

The chain employs TRBV9 and TRBJ1-4; D unclear. The CDR3 sequence is 17 residues long. Germline V gene data show CDR1 as SGDLS and CDR2 as YYNGEE. The ends were cut back, 0 bases at V and 8 bases at J, with 20 bases in the middle. The CDR3 is CASSVGGFSLPYEKLFF. The CDR3 DNA follows: TGTGCCAGCAGCGTAGGAGGGTTTTCCCTTCCCTACGAAAAACTGTTTTTT. Supplemented by reference TRBV9 and TRBJ1-4, the full variable domain reads DSGVTQTPKHLITATGQRVTLRCSPRSGDLSVYWYQQSLDQGLQFLIQYYNGEERAKGNILERFSAQQFPDLHSELNLSSLELGDSALYFCASSVGGFSLPYEKLFFGSGTQLSVL.

This clone has only a few counts. The rearrangement uses TRBV9 and TRBJ2-3, with a weak D call TRBD1 (6 bases). Germline V CDR1 and CDR2: SGDLS, YYNGEE. Trimming took 0 bases from V and 6 from J, leaving 14 bases between them. This CDR3 contains 15 residues. CDR3 DNA: TGTGCCAGCAGCGTAGTTGGGACACGAGGGGATACGCAGTATTTT. As protein: CASSVVGTRGDTQYF.

The chain employs TRBV11-2 and TRBJ2-1, with 10 bases matching TRBD1. The CDR3 is 18 amino acids. CDR1 is SGHAT and CDR2 is FQNNGV in the germline V gene. The ends lost 0 bases at V and 7 bases at J; junction bases unmatched: 12. CDR3 nucleotide sequence: TGTGCCAGCAGCTTAGATTGGGACAGGGGCGGCCGGTGGAATGAGCAGTTCTTC. Amino acid sequence: CASSLDWDRGGRWNEQFF.

The chain employs TRBV6-1 and TRBJ1-6; TRBD1 matches 8 bases. Germline assignment: CDR1 MNHNS and CDR2 SASEGT. The CDR3 length is 14 residues. V lost 8 bases, J lost 8 bases, and 8 bases stayed unmatched. The CDR3 sequence: CASGLTGVDSPLHF. In DNA form, the CDR3 reads TGTGCCAGCGGGTTGACAGGGGTTGATTCACCCCTCCACTTT.

The chain uses TRBV29-1 and TRBJ2-1; D might be TRBD1 (7 bases). The CDR3 runs 14 residues. Looked up from germline, CDR1 is SQVTM and CDR2 is ANQGSEA. V was clipped by 7 bases and J by 0 bases, with 13 bases between them. CDR3 sequence reads: CSAAGQFSYNEQFF. CDR3 nucleotide sequence: TGCAGCGCCGCGGGACAGTTCTCCTACAATGAGCAGTTCTTC.

The rearrangement uses TRBV7-9 and TRBJ2-3; 7 bases line up with TRBD2. Germline values: CDR1 SEHNR, CDR2 FQNEAQ (reference sequence). The CDR3 consists of 16 residues. V lost 5 bases to trimming and J lost 1 base; unmatched junction nucleotides: 9. The CDR3 DNA reads as TGTGCCAGCAGCCCCCTGCTAGCGGAAGGCACAGATACGCAGTATTTT. Translating it yields CASSPLLAEGTDTQYF. The full variable domain, completed using reference TRBV7-9 and TRBJ2-3, is DTGVSQNPRHKITKRGQNVTFRCDPISEHNRLYWYRQTLGQGPEFLTYFQNEAQLEKSRLLSDRFSAERPKGSFSTLEIQRTEQGDSAMYLCASSPLLAEGTDTQYFGPGTRLTVL.

In this sample, this clone turned up once. The gene calls are TRBV6-1 and TRBJ1-5; perhaps TRBD1 as D (6 bases). Germline loops: CDR1 MNHNS, CDR2 SASEGT. The V gene lost 5 bases and the J gene lost 7 bases, with 15 bases spanning the gap. The CDR3 is 14 residues long. The CDR3 reads CASSRGREVQPQHF. The CDR3 bases are TGTGCCAGCAGTAGGGGGAGGGAGGTACAGCCCCAGCATTTT.

The V call is TRBV6-6, the J call TRBJ2-5; the D gene is possibly TRBD1 (5 bases). The better agreement between TRBJ2-7 and the DNA end casts doubt on the J call. Germline V gene sequence: CDR1 MNHNY, CDR2 SVGAGI (reference sequence). The CDR3 runs 14 residues. The CDR3 sequence: CASRDSFNSYEQYF. In DNA, the CDR3 is TGTGCCAGCAGAGACAGTTTCAATTCCTACGAGCAGTACTTC.

The chain is built from TRBV5-1 and TRBJ2-3; possible D gene TRBD2, 7 bases. Germline CDR1 reads SGHRS; CDR2 reads YFSETQ. The CDR3 has 14 amino acids. V lost 5 bases, J lost 4 bases, and 14 bases lay in between. CDR3 residues: CASRVAGGPDTQYF. The CDR3 coding sequence is TGCGCCAGCAGGGTTGCCGGGGGGCCAGATACGCAGTATTTT.

The chain links TRBV28 to TRBJ2-1, with D perhaps TRBD2 (6 bases). The CDR3 has 13 amino acids. V lost 5 bases to trimming and J lost 7 bases, with 12 bases between them. CDR1 and CDR2 (germline): MDHEN, SYDVKM. CDR3 residues: CASSVGTYNEQFF. The DNA of the CDR3 is TGTGCCAGCAGTGTCGGGACTTATAATGAGCAGTTCTTC.

The chain employs TRBV4-3 and TRBJ2-2, with no clear D. Germline lookup yields CDR1 LGHNA and CDR2 YSLEER. Trimming left V 3 bases short and J 0 bases short, with 5 bases between. The CDR3 spans 14 residues. CDR3 bases: TGCGCCAGCAGCCAGTACTCGAACACCGGGGAGCTGTTTTTT. Translating gives CASSQYSNTGELFF.

The CDR3 DNA sequence: TGTGCCAGCAGCCCCGGCTGGACTTCACAAGAGACCCAGTACTTC. It is translated as CASSPGWTSQETQYF. This chain links TRBV9 with TRBJ2-5; perhaps TRBD2 as D (5 bases). Germline lookup yields CDR1 SGDLS and CDR2 YYNGEE. The CDR3 is made up of 15 amino acids. V lost 4 bases and J lost 2, with 15 bases in between.

The V and J genes are TRBV29-1 and TRBJ2-3; D possibly corresponds to TRBD1 (6 bases). CDR3 length equals 14 residues. CDR1 and CDR2 from the germline V gene are SQVTM and ANQGSEA. V was shortened by 4 bases and J by 1 base, with 12 bases between the two germline ends. The DNA for the CDR3 is TGCAGCGTTGTTGGCGCAGGGGGCACAGATACGCAGTATTTT. Its protein is CSVVGAGGTDTQYF.

The chain combines TRBV4-1 with TRBJ1-2, with 8 positions matching TRBD1. This CDR3 has 14 amino acids. Trimming removed 2 bases from V and 5 bases from J; junction bases left unmatched: 4. CDR1 is MGHRA, CDR2 YSYEKL, per germline. The CDR3 DNA reads as TGCGCCAGCAGCCAACAGGACAGGGTATATGGCTACACCTTC. It codes for CASSQQDRVYGYTF.